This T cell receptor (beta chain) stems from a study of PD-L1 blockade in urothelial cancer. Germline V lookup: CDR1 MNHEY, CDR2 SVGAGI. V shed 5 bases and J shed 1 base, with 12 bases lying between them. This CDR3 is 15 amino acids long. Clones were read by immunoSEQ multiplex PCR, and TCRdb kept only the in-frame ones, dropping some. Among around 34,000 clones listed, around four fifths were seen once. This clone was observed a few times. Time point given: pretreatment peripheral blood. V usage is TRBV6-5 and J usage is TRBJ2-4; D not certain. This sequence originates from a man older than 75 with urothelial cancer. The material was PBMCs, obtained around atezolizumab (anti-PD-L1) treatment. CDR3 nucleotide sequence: TGTGCCAGCAGTACGCGGAAGGAGGCCAAAAACATTCAGTACTTC. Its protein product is CASSTRKEAKNIQYF.